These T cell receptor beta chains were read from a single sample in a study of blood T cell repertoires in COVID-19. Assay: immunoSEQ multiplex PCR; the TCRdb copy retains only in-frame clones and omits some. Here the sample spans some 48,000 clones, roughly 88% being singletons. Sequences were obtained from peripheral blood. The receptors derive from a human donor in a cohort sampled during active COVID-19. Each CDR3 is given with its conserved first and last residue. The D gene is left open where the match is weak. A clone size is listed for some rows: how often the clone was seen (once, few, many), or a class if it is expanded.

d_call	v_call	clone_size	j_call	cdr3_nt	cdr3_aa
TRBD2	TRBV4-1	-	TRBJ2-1	TGCGCCAGCAGCCAAGGACTAGCGGTATACAATGAGCAGTTCTTC	CASSQGLAVYNEQFF
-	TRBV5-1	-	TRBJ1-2	TGCGCCAGCAGCTCAGCGGGTGGGACCACGCTAGTCTATGGCTACACCTTC	CASSSAGGTTLVYGYTF
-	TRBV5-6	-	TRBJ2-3	TGTGCCAGCAGCTTTAACTCCCGCGGCGGGGCAGATACGCAGTATTTT	CASSFNSRGGADTQYF
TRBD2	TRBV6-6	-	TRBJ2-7	TGTGCCAGCAGTTTACTAGCGGGACCAAACTACGAGCAGTACTTC	CASSLLAGPNYEQYF
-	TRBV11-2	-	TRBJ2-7	TGTGCCAGCAGCACTACCCTCGGCGCGGGTGAGCAGTACTTC	CASSTTLGAGEQYF
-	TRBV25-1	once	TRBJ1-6	TGTGCCACCAGGGTCAGCTCCTATAATTCACCCCTCCACTTT	CATRVSSYNSPLHF
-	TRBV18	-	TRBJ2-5	TGTGCCAGCTCACTAAATACAGGGCAAGAGACCCAGTACTTC	CASSLNTGQETQYF
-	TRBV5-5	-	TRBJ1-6	TGTGCCAGCAGCTTGTGGGATCCGGGAAGCTCCTATAATTCACCCCTCCACTTT	CASSLWDPGSSYNSPLHF
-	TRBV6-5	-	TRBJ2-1	TGTGCCAGCAGTTTGGGCAGGGGATTATATGAGCAGTTCTTC	CASSLGRGLYEQFF
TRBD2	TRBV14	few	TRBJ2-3	TGTGCCAGCAGCCCCGAGCGGGGGGTGAGCACAGATACGCAGTATTTT	CASSPERGVSTDTQYF
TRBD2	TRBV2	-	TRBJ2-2	TGTGCCAGCAGTGGGCTAGCGGGGGGGATGGCCGGGGAGCTGTTTTTT	CASSGLAGGMAGELFF
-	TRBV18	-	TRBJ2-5	TGTGCCAGCTCAGGGTCTAGCGAGGGGACCCAGTACTTC	CASSGSSEGTQYF
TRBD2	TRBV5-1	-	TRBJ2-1	TGCGCCAGCACCGGGGCTAGCGGGCATGAGCAGTTCTTC	CASTGASGHEQFF
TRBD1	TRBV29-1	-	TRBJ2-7	TGCAGCGTTGAAGAAGAAGGACAGGGACCATACGAGCAGTACTTC	CSVEEEGQGPYEQYF
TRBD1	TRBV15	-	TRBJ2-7	TGTGCCACCAGCAGAGGCCCGGGACAGGGGGCCTTCTACGAGCAGTACTTC	CATSRGPGQGAFYEQYF
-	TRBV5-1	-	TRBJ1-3	TGCGCCAGCAGCTTGGGCCCTACAGGGCTTTCTGGAAACACCATATATTTT	CASSLGPTGLSGNTIYF
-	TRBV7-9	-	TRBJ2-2	TGTGCCAGCAGCCCCGCTGGGCGGGGGCCGTGGGACACCGGGGAGCTGTTTTTT	CASSPAGRGPWDTGELFF
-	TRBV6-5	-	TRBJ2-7	TGTGCCAGCAGTTACCTGGGACAAAGCTACGAGCAGTACTTC	CASSYLGQSYEQYF
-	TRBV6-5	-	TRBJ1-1	TGTGCCAGCACCAACCGACAGGCTGAAGCTTTCTTT	CASTNRQAEAFF
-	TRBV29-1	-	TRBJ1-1	TGCAGCGTTGAATCTCGGGGCACTGAAGCTTTCTTT	CSVESRGTEAFF
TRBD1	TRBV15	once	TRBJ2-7	TGTGCCACCAGCACAGGACAGGGGGTGTACGAGCAGTACTTC	CATSTGQGVYEQYF
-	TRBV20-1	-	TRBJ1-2	TGCAGTGCTAGTCTGGACACAAACTATGGCTACACCTTC	CSASLDTNYGYTF
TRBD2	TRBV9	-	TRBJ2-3	TGTGCCAGCAGCGTAGGAATTAGCGGGGCTAGCACAGATACGCAGTATTTT	CASSVGISGASTDTQYF
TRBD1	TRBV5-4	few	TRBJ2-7	TGTGCCAGCAGCTCGCAGGACAGGGGGCGCGAGCAGTACTTC	CASSSQDRGREQYF